This T cell receptor beta chain comes out of a study of T cells in Graves' hyperthyroidism and ophthalmopathy. Points from the study as a whole: Most thyroid-expanded clonotypes above 0.001 were also found in blood. Ophthalmopathy stood apart from stable hyperthyroidism in a 13 V-J model.

There were TCR beta CDR3 regions amplified from RNA transcripts. Primed by the HTBI set, a first-round RT-PCR was run on the TCR CDR3. Via MiXCR, TCRdb re-called the multiplex PCR reads, giving one row per CDR3 protein. The table has roughly 570,000 distinct CDR3 sequences, 15% to 17% seen once. Notes on this clonotype: Its antigen is as yet unknown.

Trimming cost V 6 bases and J 12 bases, with 12 bases left between them. Germline V lookup: CDR1 MNHEY, CDR2 SMNVEV (reference sequence). The CDR3 is 11 amino acids. This sequence joins TRBV27 and TRBJ2-1; no firm D call. The specimen sequenced was blood. The sequence derives from a woman aged 25 to 39 with Graves' hyperthyroidism. This CDR3 is CASSPGAVQFF. As DNA, the CDR3 is TGTGCCAGCAGCCCAGGCGCGGTGCAGTTCTTC.